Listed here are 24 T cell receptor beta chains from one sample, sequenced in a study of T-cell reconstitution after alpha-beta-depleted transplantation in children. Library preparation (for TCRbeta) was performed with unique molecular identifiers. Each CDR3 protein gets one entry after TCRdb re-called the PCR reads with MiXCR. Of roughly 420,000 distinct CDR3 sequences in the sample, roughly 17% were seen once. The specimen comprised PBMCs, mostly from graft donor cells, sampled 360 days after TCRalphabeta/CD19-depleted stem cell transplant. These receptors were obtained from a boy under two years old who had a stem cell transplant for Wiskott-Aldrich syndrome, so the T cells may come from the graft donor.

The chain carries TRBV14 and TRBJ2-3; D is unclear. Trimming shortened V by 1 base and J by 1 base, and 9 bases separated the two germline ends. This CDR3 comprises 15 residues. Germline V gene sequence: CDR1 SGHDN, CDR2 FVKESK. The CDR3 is CASSQGGLGTDTQYF. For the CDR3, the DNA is TGTGCCAGCAGCCAAGGGGGTTTAGGCACAGATACGCAGTATTTT.

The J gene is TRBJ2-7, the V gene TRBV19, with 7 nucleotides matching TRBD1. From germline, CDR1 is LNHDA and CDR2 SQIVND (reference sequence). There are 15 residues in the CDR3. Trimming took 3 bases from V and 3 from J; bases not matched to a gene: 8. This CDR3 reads CASSIAGTEFYEQYF. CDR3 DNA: TGTGCCAGTAGTATCGCCGGGACAGAATTCTACGAGCAGTACTTC.

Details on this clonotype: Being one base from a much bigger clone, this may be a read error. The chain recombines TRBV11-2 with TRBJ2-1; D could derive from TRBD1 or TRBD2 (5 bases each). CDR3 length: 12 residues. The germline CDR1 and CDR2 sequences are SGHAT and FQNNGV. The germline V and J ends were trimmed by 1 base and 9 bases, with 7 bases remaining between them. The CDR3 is CASSLVGREQFF. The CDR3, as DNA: TGTGCCAGCAGCTTAGTGGGACGTGAGCAGTTCTTC. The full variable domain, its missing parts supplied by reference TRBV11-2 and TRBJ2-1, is EAGVAQSPRYKIIEKRQSVAFWCNPISGHATLYWYQQILGQGPKLLIQFQNNGVVDDSQLPKDRFSAERLKGVDSTLKIQPAKLEDSAVYLCASSLVGREQFFGPGTRLTVL.

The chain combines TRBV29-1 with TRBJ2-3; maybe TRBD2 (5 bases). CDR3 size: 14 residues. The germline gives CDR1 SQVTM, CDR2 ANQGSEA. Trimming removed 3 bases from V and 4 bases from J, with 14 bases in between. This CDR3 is CSVEYTDGADTQYF. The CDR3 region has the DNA TGCAGCGTTGAGTATACTGACGGGGCAGATACGCAGTATTTT.

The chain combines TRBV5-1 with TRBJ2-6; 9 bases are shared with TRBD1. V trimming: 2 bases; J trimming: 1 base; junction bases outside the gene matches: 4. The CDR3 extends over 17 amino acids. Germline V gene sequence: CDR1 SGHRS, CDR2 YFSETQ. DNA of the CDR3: TGCGCCAGCAGCTTACGGGACAGGGCTTCTGGGGCCAACGTCCTGACTTTC. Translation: CASSLRDRASGANVLTF.

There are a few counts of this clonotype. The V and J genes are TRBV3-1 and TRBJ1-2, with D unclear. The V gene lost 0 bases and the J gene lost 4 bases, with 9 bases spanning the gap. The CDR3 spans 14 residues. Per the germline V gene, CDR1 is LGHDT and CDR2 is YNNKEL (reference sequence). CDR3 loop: CASSQDSHRYGYTF. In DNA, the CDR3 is TGTGCCAGCAGCCAAGATTCACACCGCTATGGCTACACCTTC.

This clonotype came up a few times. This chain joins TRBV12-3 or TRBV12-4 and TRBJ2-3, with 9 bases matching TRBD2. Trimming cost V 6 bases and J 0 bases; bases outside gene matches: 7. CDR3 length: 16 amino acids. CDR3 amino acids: CASRERGAFSTDTQYF. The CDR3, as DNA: TGTGCCAGCAGAGAGCGGGGGGCCTTCAGCACAGATACGCAGTATTTT.

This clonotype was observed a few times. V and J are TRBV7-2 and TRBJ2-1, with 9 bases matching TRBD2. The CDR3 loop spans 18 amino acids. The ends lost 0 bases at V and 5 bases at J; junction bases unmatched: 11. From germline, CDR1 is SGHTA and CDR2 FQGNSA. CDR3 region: CASSLALGLADRDNEQFF. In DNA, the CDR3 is TGTGCCAGCAGCTTAGCTTTGGGACTAGCCGACAGGGACAATGAGCAGTTCTTC.

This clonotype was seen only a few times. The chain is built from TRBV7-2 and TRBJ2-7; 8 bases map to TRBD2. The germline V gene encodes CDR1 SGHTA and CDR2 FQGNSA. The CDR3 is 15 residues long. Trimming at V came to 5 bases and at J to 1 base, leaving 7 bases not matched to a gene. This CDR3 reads CASSKKGTSSYEQYF. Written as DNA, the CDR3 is TGTGCCAGCAGCAAAAAAGGGACTAGTTCCTACGAGCAGTACTTC.

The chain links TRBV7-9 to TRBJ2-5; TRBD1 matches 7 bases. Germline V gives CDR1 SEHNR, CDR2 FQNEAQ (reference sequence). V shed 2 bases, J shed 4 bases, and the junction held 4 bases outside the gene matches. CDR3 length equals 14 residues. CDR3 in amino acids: CASSLLTGRETQYF. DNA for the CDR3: TGTGCCAGCAGCTTACTGACAGGGAGAGAGACCCAGTACTTC.

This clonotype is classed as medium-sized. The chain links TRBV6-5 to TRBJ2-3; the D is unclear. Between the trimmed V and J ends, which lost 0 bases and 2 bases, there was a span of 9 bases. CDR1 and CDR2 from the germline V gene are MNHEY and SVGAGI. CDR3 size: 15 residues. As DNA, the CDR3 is TGTGCCAGCAGTTACTCGGACCTGGACACAGATACGCAGTATTTT. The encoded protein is CASSYSDLDTDTQYF.

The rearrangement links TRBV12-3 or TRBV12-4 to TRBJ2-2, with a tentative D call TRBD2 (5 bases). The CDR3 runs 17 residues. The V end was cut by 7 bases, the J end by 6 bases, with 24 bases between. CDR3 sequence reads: CASIPRSSSPGAGELFF. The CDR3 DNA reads TGTGCCAGCATCCCCCGGTCATCCAGCCCCGGGGCCGGGGAGCTGTTTTTT.

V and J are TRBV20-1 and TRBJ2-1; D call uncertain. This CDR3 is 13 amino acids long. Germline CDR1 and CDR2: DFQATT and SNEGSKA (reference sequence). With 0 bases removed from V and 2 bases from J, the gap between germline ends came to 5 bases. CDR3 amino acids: CSARDHTYNEQFF. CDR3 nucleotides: TGCAGTGCTAGAGATCACACCTACAATGAGCAGTTCTTC.

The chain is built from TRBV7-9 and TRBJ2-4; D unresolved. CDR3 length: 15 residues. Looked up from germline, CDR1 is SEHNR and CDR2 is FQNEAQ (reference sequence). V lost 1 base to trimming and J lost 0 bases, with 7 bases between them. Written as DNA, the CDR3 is TGTGCCAGCAGCTTAGAGGGCCTAGCCAAAAACATTCAGTACTTC. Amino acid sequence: CASSLEGLAKNIQYF.

CDR3 sequence reads: CSATTGVSSPLHF. The CDR3 DNA sequence: TGCAGTGCTACCACAGGGGTTAGTTCACCCCTCCACTTT. The genes are TRBV20-1 and TRBJ1-6; 7 nucleotides line up with TRBD1. V dropped 4 bases and J dropped 9; count of bases not matched to a gene: 6. The germline CDR1 and CDR2 sequences are DFQATT and SNEGSKA (reference sequence). CDR3 length equals 13 residues.

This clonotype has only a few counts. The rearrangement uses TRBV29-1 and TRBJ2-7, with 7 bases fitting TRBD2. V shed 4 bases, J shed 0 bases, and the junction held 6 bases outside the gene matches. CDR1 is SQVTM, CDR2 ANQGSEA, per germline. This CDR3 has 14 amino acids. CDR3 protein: CSVARGGSSYEQYF. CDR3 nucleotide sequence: TGCAGCGTTGCTCGGGGCGGGAGCTCCTACGAGCAGTACTTC.

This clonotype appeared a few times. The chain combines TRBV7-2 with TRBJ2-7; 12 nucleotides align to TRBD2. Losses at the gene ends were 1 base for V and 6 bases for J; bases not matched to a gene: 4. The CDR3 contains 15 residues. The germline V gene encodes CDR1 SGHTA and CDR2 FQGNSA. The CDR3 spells CASSLVGTSGFEQYF. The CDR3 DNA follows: TGTGCCAGCAGCTTAGTCGGGACTAGCGGGTTCGAGCAGTACTTC.

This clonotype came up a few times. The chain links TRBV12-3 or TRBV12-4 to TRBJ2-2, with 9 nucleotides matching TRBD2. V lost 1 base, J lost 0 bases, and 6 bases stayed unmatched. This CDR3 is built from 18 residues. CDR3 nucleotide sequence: TGTGCCAGCAGTTTAGTTGTGACTAGCGGCTCGAACACCGGGGAGCTGTTTTTT. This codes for CASSLVVTSGSNTGELFF.

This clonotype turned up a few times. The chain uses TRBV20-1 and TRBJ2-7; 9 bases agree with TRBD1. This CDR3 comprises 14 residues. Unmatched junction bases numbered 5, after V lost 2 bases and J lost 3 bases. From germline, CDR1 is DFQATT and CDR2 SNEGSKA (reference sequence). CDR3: CSARRQGVLYEQYF. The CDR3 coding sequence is TGCAGTGCTAGAAGACAGGGGGTCCTCTACGAGCAGTACTTC.

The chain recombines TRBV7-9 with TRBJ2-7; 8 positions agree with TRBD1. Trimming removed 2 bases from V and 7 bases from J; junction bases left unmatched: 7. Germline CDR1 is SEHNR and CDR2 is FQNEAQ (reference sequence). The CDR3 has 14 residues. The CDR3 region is CASSLSDRGTEQYF. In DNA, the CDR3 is TGTGCCAGCAGCTTAAGCGACAGGGGAACGGAGCAGTACTTC.

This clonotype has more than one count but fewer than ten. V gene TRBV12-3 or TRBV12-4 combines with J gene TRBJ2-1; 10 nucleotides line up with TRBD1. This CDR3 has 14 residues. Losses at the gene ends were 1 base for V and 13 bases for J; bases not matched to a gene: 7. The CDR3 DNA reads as TGTGCCAGCAGTTTAGGGACAGGGGGTCTCGATCAGTTCTTC. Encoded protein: CASSLGTGGLDQFF.

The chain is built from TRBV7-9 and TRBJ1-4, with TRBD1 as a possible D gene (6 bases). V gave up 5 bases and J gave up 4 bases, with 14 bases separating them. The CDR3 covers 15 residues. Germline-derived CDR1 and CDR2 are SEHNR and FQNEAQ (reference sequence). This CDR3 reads CASSARDIVNEKLFF. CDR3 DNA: TGTGCCAGCAGCGCAAGGGACATCGTTAATGAAAAACTGTTTTTT.

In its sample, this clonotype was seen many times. The DNA for the CDR3 is TGTGCCAGCAGTCTAATGGCTAATGAAAAACTGTTTTTT. Its translation: CASSLMANEKLFF. The V gene is TRBV27, the J gene TRBJ1-4; D ambiguous. This CDR3 region has 13 residues. Trimming removed 5 bases at V and 3 bases at J, with 7 bases between. Germline V CDR1 and CDR2: MNHEY, SMNVEV (reference sequence).

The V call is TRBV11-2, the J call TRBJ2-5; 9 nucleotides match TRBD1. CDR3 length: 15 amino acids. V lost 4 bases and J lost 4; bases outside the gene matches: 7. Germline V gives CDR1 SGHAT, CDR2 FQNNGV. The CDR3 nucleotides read TGTGCCAGCAGCTCCCACAGGGGGCGGGCAGAGACCCAGTACTTC. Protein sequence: CASSSHRGRAETQYF.